A single sample is the source of the 29 T cell receptor beta chains below, sequenced in a study of memory B cells and T cells in multiple sclerosis. Stimulus-free culture yielded autoproliferating CFSE-dim and non-proliferating CFSE-high T cells, each sequenced separately. Pooled replicate wells came from approximately 5x10^7 CFSE-labeled PBMCs cultured less than 8 days without stimulus. These receptors lack a known antigen. TCRdb's table, derived via immunoSEQ multiplex PCR, lists solely in-frame clones and lacks some. The repertoire holds over 35,000 clones, with roughly 80% as singletons. What was sequenced was PBMCs from blood kept in culture. These receptors all stem from a human donor with multiple sclerosis.

The chain employs TRBV2 and TRBJ2-1; 9 bases agree with TRBD2. J was trimmed by 6 bases and V by 10 bases; bases with no gene match: 7. The CDR3 has 13 amino acids. The germline V gene has CDR1 SNHLY and CDR2 FYNNEI. The CDR3 loop reads CATDRGGANEQFF. Written as DNA, the CDR3 is TGTGCCACCGATCGCGGGGGGGCCAATGAGCAGTTCTTC.

The chain is built from TRBV30 and TRBJ2-3; 9 bases agree with TRBD2. J gave up 5 bases and V 1 base, and 4 bases lay outside the gene matches. This CDR3 contains 14 residues. Germline V CDR1 and CDR2: GTSNPN, SVGIG (reference sequence). The CDR3 DNA is TGTGCCTGGAGTGGAGGACTAGCGAGAGATACGCAGTATTTT. Amino acid sequence: CAWSGGLARDTQYF.

The V gene is TRBV6-6, the J gene TRBJ1-1; D is undetermined. V was pared by 4 bases and J by 4 bases, with 13 bases between. Germline CDR1 reads MNHNY; CDR2 reads SVGAGI (reference sequence). The CDR3 sequence is 14 residues long. The CDR3 coding sequence is TGTGCCAGCAGTTTAATGCGAGAAAGCACTGAAGCTTTCTTT. Translation gives CASSLMRESTEAFF.

This clone has more than one count but fewer than ten. The sample holds other DNA sequences that translate to the same CDR3. This chain joins TRBV30 and TRBJ1-3; a weak D match, TRBD1 (5 bases). Deletions cut 0 bases from V and 0 bases from J, with 6 bases between. This CDR3 has 14 amino acids. Germline V gives CDR1 GTSNPN, CDR2 SVGIG (reference sequence). CDR3 DNA: TGTGCCTGGAGTGTGGGGGGCTCTGGAAACACCATATATTTT. It specifies CAWSVGGSGNTIYF.

The genes are TRBV25-1 and TRBJ1-1; D not certain. Germline V gene data show CDR1 as MGHDK and CDR2 as SYGVNS. The V gene lost 6 bases and the J gene lost 4 bases, with 21 bases spanning the gap. The CDR3 is made up of 16 amino acids. The CDR3 protein is CASRPSSSRAGTEAFF. The CDR3 nucleotides read TGTGCCAGCAGACCAAGCAGTAGTAGGGCTGGCACTGAAGCTTTCTTT.

The gene calls are TRBV4-1 and TRBJ2-1; the match to TRBD2 covers 9 bases. Germline-derived CDR1 and CDR2 are MGHRA and YSYEKL. The CDR3 runs to 15 residues. V gave up 4 bases and J gave up 10 bases; unmatched junction bases: 11. This CDR3 reads CASSRSGGNLIEQFF. The CDR3 bases are TGCGCCAGCAGCCGGAGCGGGGGGAACCTTATCGAGCAGTTCTTC.

This clone was seen a handful of times. This chain uses TRBV18 with TRBJ2-7; TRBD2 might be the D (5 bases). Germline CDR1 is KGHSH and CDR2 is LQKENI. V lost 9 bases and J 6 bases, leaving 15 bases between the germline ends. This CDR3 is 12 amino acids long. The CDR3 spells CASKSEGGEQYF. CDR3 nucleotide sequence: TGTGCCAGTAAGTCCGAGGGCGGCGAGCAGTACTTC.

V usage is TRBV7-2 and J usage is TRBJ2-3; possible D gene TRBD2, 5 bases. The V gene lost 7 bases and the J gene lost 2 bases, with 19 bases spanning the gap. CDR3 length: 16 residues. Germline lookup yields CDR1 SGHTA and CDR2 FQGNSA. The CDR3 spells CASTLRRASLTDTQYF. The CDR3 DNA is TGTGCCAGCACCCTCAGGCGGGCTTCACTCACAGATACGCAGTATTTT.

This clone has only a few counts. The genes are TRBV19 and TRBJ1-1, with D maybe TRBD1 (6 bases). This CDR3 region has 14 residues. CDR1 LNHDA and CDR2 SQIVND come from the germline V gene (reference sequence). Trimming took off 3 bases at V and 1 base at J, with 9 bases between the two ends. The CDR3 sequence is CASSIGQPNTEAFF. DNA of the CDR3: TGTGCCAGTAGTATCGGACAGCCGAACACTGAAGCTTTCTTT.

V and J are TRBV29-1 and TRBJ1-1; D is unresolved. Trimming shortened V by 7 bases and J by 3 bases, and 9 bases separated the two germline ends. CDR3 length: 11 amino acids. Germline values: CDR1 SQVTM, CDR2 ANQGSEA. The CDR3 spells CSAATDTEAFF. In DNA, the CDR3 is TGCAGCGCTGCTACGGACACTGAAGCTTTCTTT.

The rearrangement links TRBV4-1 to TRBJ1-5, with D maybe TRBD1 (6 bases). Germline lookup yields CDR1 MGHRA and CDR2 YSYEKL. V lost 1 base to trimming and J lost 1 base, with 14 bases between them. The CDR3 runs to 17 residues. CDR3 amino acids: CASSQVGAGASNQPQHF. The CDR3 coding sequence is TGCGCCAGCAGCCAAGTTGGAGCGGGGGCGAGCAATCAGCCCCAGCATTTT.

This clone occurred once. The chain is built from TRBV27 and TRBJ1-2, with a weak D call TRBD1 (5 bases). Trimming took 3 bases from V and 8 from J, leaving 22 bases between them. The CDR3 has 16 amino acids. Germline CDR1 and CDR2: MNHEY and SMNVEV (reference sequence). The DNA for the CDR3 is TGTGCCAGCAGTTTCGAAGGTCCAGGGCGTCAAGGGGGCTACACCTTC. This encodes CASSFEGPGRQGGYTF.

This clone was counted a single time. This chain links TRBV5-4 with TRBJ2-7, with 7 bases fitting TRBD1. After removal of 4 bases from V and 5 bases from J, the junction contained 3 bases not matched to a gene. The CDR3 is 12 residues long. Germline loops: CDR1 SGHNT, CDR2 YYREEE (reference sequence). CDR3 DNA sequence: TGTGCCAGCAGCACAACAGGGGACGAGCAGTACTTC. Its protein product is CASSTTGDEQYF.

The rearrangement joins TRBV19 to TRBJ2-5; D is undetermined. There are 13 residues in the CDR3. V was cut by 6 bases and J by 3 bases, with 11 bases left in between. Germline loops: CDR1 LNHDA, CDR2 SQIVND (reference sequence). In DNA form, the CDR3 reads TGTGCCAGTAGCCTTATCGATAAAGAGACCCAGTACTTC. Translated, it gives CASSLIDKETQYF.

This clone was detected once. The chain has TRBV29-1 and TRBJ1-5; the D is unclear. This CDR3 is 15 amino acids long. V shed 2 bases and J shed 4 bases, with 15 bases lying between them. Germline CDR1 SQVTM, CDR2 ANQGSEA. CDR3 sequence: CSVERKIPPNQPQHF. The CDR3 bases are TGCAGCGTTGAACGAAAAATCCCCCCTAATCAGCCCCAGCATTTT.

The rearrangement uses TRBV5-1 and TRBJ2-7, with TRBD1 matching over 7 bases. The V gene's germline CDR1 is SGHRS and CDR2 YFSETQ. The CDR3 spans 15 residues. Losses at the gene ends were 0 bases for V and 6 bases for J; bases not matched to a gene: 9. CDR3 sequence (DNA): TGCGCCAGCAGCTTGGAACAGGGGAGTTTAAGCGAGCAGTACTTC. This gives the protein CASSLEQGSLSEQYF.

The CDR3: CASSATGGNYGYTF. In nucleotides, the CDR3 is TGTGCCAGCAGCGCTACAGGGGGTAACTATGGCTACACCTTC. The chain couples TRBV11-2 to TRBJ1-2; 8 bases are shared with TRBD1. Germline CDR1 reads SGHAT; CDR2 reads FQNNGV. The trim removed 5 bases at V and 1 base at J, leaving 3 bases unmatched. There are 14 residues in the CDR3.

The DNA for the CDR3 is TGTGCCAGCAGCCCCCGGGACATGGAGTACAAACGGGACTACGAGCAGTACTTC. It specifies CASSPRDMEYKRDYEQYF. The chain couples TRBV11-2 to TRBJ2-7; TRBD1 might be the D (6 bases). The germline V gene encodes CDR1 SGHAT and CDR2 FQNNGV. This CDR3 has 18 amino acids. Trimming removed 5 bases from V and 3 bases from J, with 26 bases in between.

V is TRBV5-1 and J is TRBJ2-7; D is uncertain. V gave up 3 bases and J gave up 1 base, with 11 bases separating them. Germline values: CDR1 SGHRS, CDR2 YFSETQ. The CDR3 has 14 residues. The CDR3 DNA reads as TGCGCCAGCAGCTCTTTCGACATTTCCTACGAGCAGTACTTC. This codes for CASSSFDISYEQYF.

The V and J genes are TRBV10-3 and TRBJ1-1; 10 bases line up with TRBD1. Per germline, CDR1 ENHRY and CDR2 SYGVKD. The CDR3 spans 16 residues. Germline trimming cut 7 bases from V and 5 bases from J; bases unmatched to any gene: 13. The CDR3 DNA is TGTGCCATCACCGACGGGACAGGGGCGATAGGTACTGAAGCTTTCTTT. Translating gives CAITDGTGAIGTEAFF.

The chain couples TRBV5-1 to TRBJ2-7; D remains ambiguous. The V gene lost 1 base and the J gene lost 0 bases, with 8 bases spanning the gap. The germline gives CDR1 SGHRS, CDR2 YFSETQ. The CDR3 contains 14 residues. The CDR3 spells CASSLTANSYEQYF. In nucleotides, the CDR3 is TGCGCCAGCAGCTTGACTGCTAACTCCTACGAGCAGTACTTC.

The chain has TRBV30 and TRBJ2-3; 8 bases align to TRBD1. Losses at the gene ends were 2 bases for V and 6 bases for J; bases not matched to a gene: 7. This CDR3 has 14 amino acids. Germline CDR1 reads GTSNPN; CDR2 reads SVGIG (reference sequence). CDR3 loop: CAWSTPDRVDTQYF. DNA of the CDR3: TGTGCCTGGAGTACTCCGGACAGGGTGGATACGCAGTATTTT.

The chain joins TRBV30 to TRBJ2-7; tentatively, D is TRBD2 (6 bases). The CDR3 runs to 13 residues. V was pared by 0 bases and J by 4 bases, with 10 bases between. CDR1 and CDR2 (germline): GTSNPN, SVGIG (reference sequence). The CDR3 DNA sequence: TGTGCCTGGAGTGTACTAGGAGGGTACGAGCAGTACTTC. Amino acid sequence: CAWSVLGGYEQYF.

This chain uses TRBV5-4 with TRBJ2-7; 8 bases line up with TRBD2. Unmatched junction bases numbered 9, after V lost 2 bases and J lost 2 bases. The CDR3 runs to 16 residues. Germline CDR1 is SGHNT and CDR2 is YYREEE (reference sequence). The CDR3 is CASSLALAAFPYEQYF. CDR3 in DNA: TGTGCCAGCAGCTTAGCACTAGCGGCCTTCCCCTACGAGCAGTACTTC.

This clone appeared a few times. CDR3 sequence (DNA): TGTGCCTGGAGTGTAGAGGGTGGGGGAGCTTTCTTT. The encoded protein is CAWSVEGGGAFF. The chain carries TRBV30 and TRBJ1-1, with D perhaps matching TRBD1 (5 bases). Germline CDR1 GTSNPN, CDR2 SVGIG (reference sequence). This CDR3 contains 12 residues. V lost 0 bases and J lost 10, with 12 bases in between.

The chain combines TRBV5-1 with TRBJ1-5; 7 positions agree with TRBD1. The CDR3 runs 14 residues. CDR1 is SGHRS, CDR2 YFSETQ, per germline. V was pared by 0 bases and J by 6 bases, with 3 bases of the junction left unmatched. The CDR3 protein is CASSLEAGGQPQHF. The CDR3 coding sequence is TGCGCCAGCAGCTTGGAGGCAGGGGGTCAGCCCCAGCATTTT. The full variable domain, its missing parts supplied by reference TRBV5-1 and TRBJ1-5, is KAGVTQTPRYLIKTRGQQVTLSCSPISGHRSVSWYQQTPGQGLQFLFEYFSETQRNKGNFPGRFSGRQFSNSRSEMNVSTLELGDSALYLCASSLEAGGQPQHFGDGTRLSIL.

The chain is built from TRBV28 and TRBJ1-2; 8 bases are shared with TRBD1. The CDR3 contains 16 residues. J gave up 0 bases and V 5 bases, and 8 bases lay outside the gene matches. Germline V gene data show CDR1 as MDHEN and CDR2 as SYDVKM. The CDR3 reads CASSRQGTRANYGYTF. CDR3 nucleotide sequence: TGTGCCAGCAGTAGACAGGGGACCCGAGCTAACTATGGCTACACCTTC.

The rearrangement links TRBV28 to TRBJ2-3, with unresolved D. There are 14 residues in the CDR3. Trimming took off 7 bases at V and 0 bases at J, with 11 bases between the two ends. Germline V gives CDR1 MDHEN, CDR2 SYDVKM. The CDR3 spells CASTGYLSTDTQYF. Written as DNA, the CDR3 is TGTGCCAGCACCGGATACCTAAGCACAGATACGCAGTATTTT.

The chain combines TRBV18 with TRBJ2-7; a weak D match, TRBD1 (6 bases). Trimming shortened V by 2 bases and J by 0 bases, and 11 bases separated the two germline ends. Germline V gene sequence: CDR1 KGHSH, CDR2 LQKENI. The CDR3 sequence is 15 residues long. CDR3 loop: CASSPGRQVSYEQYF. The CDR3 nucleotides are TGTGCCAGCTCACCAGGGAGACAGGTCTCCTACGAGCAGTACTTC.